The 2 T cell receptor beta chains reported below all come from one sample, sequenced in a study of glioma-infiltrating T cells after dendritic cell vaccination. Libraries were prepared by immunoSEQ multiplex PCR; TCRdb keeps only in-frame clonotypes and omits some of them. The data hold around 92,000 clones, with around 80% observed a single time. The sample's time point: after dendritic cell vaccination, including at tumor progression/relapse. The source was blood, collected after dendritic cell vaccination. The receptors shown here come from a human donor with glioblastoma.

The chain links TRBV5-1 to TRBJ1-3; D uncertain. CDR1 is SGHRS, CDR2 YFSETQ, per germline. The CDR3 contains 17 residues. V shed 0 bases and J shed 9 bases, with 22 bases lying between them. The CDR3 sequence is CASSLDPPDSSPGTIYF. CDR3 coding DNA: TGCGCCAGCAGCTTGGATCCCCCCGACTCGTCCCCGGGCACCATATATTTT.

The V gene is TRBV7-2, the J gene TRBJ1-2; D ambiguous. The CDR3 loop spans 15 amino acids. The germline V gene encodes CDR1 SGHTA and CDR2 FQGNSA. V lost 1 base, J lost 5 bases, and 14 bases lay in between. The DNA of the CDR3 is TGTGCCAGCAGCTTAGATGGCCGAGGTCGATATGGCTACACCTTC. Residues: CASSLDGRGRYGYTF.